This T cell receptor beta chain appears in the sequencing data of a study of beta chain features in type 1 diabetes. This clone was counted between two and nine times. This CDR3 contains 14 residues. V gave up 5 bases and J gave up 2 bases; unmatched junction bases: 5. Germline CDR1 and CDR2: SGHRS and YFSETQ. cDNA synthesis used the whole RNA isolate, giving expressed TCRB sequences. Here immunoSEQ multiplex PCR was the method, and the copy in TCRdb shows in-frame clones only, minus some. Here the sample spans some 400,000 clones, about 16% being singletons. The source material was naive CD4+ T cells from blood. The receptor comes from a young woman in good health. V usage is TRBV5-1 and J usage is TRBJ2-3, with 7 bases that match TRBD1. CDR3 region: CASRLGTATDTQYF. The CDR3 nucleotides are TGCGCCAGCAGACTCGGGACAGCCACAGATACGCAGTATTTT.